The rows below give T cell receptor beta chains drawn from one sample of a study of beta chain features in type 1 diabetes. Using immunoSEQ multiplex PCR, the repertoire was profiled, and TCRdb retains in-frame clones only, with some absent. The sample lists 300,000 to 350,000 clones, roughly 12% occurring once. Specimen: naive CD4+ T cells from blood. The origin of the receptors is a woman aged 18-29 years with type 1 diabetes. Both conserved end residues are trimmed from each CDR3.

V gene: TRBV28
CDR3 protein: ASRGQGNQPQH

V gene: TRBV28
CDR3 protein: ASRRGLAGGAYEQY

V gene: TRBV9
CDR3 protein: ASSVGGYTGELF

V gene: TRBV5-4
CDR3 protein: ASSLILAGLSTDTQY

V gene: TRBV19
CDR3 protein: ASSMPDYQPQH

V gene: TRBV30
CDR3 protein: ACGLAGATDTQY

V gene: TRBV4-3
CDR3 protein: ASSTRDRSNYGYT

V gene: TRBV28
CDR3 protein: ATTPGQGYEQY

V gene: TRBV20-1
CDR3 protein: SASKAGEQF

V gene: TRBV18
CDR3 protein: ASSGLPPPISGEQF

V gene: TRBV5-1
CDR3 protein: ASSPGLGWTDTQY

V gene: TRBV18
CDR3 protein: ASSPRPGANTEAF

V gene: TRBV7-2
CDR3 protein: ASSTASGRGWNEQF

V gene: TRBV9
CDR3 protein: ASSVAPMGEGTDTQY

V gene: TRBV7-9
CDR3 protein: ASSQLALSSYNEQF

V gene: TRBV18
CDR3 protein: ASSTGLLVGTQTQY

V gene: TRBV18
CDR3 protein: ASSRPGQPSYEQY

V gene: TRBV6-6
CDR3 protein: ASTLTGPNTEAF

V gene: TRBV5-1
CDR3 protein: ASSPTSSSTDTQY

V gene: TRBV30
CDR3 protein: AWSAGLGYGYT

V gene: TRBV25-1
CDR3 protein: ASSEMGTSGSDEQF

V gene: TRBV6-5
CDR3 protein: ASSYSRQGWSTEAF

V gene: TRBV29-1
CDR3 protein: SGRDRGPQETQY

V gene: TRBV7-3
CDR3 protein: ASSAQQGSTEAF

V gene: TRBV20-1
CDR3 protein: SAPSDEQF

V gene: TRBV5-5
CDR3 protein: ASSFLGGPLHNEQF

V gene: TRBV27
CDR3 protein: ASSPLTGDGSYGYT

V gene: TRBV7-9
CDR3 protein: ASSLAVDPGGDEQF

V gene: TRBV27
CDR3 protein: ASSLLAIPYEQY

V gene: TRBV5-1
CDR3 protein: ASNWRAVRTDTQY

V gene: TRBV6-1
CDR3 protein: ASSDQGYGYT